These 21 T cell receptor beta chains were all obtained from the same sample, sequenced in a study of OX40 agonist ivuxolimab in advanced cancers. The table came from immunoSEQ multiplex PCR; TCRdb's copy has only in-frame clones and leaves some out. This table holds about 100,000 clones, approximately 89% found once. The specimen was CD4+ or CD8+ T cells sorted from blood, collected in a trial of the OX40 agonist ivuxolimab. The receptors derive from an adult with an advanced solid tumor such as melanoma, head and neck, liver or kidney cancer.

The CDR3 loop reads CASSFTGLYEQYF. CDR3 in DNA: TGTGCCAGCAGCTTCACAGGGCTCTACGAGCAGTACTTC. The chain is built from TRBV11-1 and TRBJ2-7; D may be TRBD1 (6 bases). Germline-derived CDR1 and CDR2 are SGHAT and FQDESV (reference sequence). The CDR3 length is 13 residues. Trimming removed 3 bases at V and 3 bases at J, with 9 bases between.

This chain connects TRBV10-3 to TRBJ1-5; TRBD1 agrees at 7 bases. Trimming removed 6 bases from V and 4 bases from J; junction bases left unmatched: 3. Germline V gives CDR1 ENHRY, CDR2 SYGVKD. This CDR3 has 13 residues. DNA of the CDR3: TGTGCCATCAGACAGGGGACGAATCAGCCCCAGCATTTT. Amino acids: CAIRQGTNQPQHF.

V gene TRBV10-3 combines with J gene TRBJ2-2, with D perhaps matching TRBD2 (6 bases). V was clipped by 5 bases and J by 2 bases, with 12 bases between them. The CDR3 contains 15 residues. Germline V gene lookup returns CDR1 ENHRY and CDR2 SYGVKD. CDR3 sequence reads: CAISLGLPNTGELFF. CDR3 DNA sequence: TGTGCCATCAGTCTAGGACTACCTAACACCGGGGAGCTGTTTTTT.

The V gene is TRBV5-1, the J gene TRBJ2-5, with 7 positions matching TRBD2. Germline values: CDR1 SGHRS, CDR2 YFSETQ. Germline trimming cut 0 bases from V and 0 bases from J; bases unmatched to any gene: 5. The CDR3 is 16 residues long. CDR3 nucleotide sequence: TGCGCCAGCAGCTTGGGCAAAACTAGCGACCAAGAGACCCAGTACTTC. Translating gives CASSLGKTSDQETQYF.

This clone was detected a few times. The CDR3 sequence is CASRGTGNEQYF. The CDR3 DNA reads TGTGCCAGCAGGGGGACAGGGAACGAGCAGTACTTC. This chain connects TRBV2 to TRBJ2-7; 9 positions agree with TRBD1. There are 12 residues in the CDR3. CDR1 and CDR2 (germline): SNHLY, FYNNEI. J gave up 5 bases and V 6 bases, and 2 bases lay outside the gene matches.

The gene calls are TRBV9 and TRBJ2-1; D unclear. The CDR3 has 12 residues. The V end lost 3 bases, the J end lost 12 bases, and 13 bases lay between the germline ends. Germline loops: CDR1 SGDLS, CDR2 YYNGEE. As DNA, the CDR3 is TGTGCCAGCAGCGCACCCCGTGCACGGCAGTTCTTC. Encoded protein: CASSAPRARQFF.

CDR3 coding DNA: TGTGCCAGCAGCTTAGACCGCCGGCTAGTCAATGAGCAGTTCTTC. Its translation is CASSLDRRLVNEQFF. The rearrangement uses TRBV7-2 and TRBJ2-1; D is unclear. Germline CDR1 and CDR2: SGHTA and FQGNSA. This CDR3 has 15 amino acids. V lost 1 base and J 6 bases, leaving 13 bases between the germline ends.

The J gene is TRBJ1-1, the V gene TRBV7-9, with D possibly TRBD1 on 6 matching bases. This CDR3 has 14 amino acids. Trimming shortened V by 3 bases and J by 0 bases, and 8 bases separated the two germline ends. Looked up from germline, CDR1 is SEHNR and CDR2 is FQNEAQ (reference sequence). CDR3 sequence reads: CASSFGQLNTEAFF. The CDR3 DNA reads TGTGCCAGCAGCTTCGGACAGTTGAACACTGAAGCTTTCTTT.

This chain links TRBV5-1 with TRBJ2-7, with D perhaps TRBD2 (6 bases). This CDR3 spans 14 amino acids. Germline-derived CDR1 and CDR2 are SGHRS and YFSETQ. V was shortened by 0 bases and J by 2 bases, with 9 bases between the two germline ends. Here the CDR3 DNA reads TGCGCCAGCAGCTTGGCACTAGCCGCCTACGAGCAGTACTTC. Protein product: CASSLALAAYEQYF.

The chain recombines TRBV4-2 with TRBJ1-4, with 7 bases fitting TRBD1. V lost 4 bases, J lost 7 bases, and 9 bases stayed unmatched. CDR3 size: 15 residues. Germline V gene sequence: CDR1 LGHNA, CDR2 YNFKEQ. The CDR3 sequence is CASSPSGGKIEKLFF. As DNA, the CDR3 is TGTGCCAGCAGCCCTTCAGGGGGTAAAATTGAAAAACTGTTTTTT.

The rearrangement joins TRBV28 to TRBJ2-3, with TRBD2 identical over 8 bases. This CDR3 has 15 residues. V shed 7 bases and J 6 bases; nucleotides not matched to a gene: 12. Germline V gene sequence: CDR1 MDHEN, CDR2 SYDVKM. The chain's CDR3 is CASTNPGRAVDTQYF. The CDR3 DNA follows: TGTGCCAGCACCAACCCCGGGAGGGCCGTGGATACGCAGTATTTT.

CDR3 protein: CASSTTGVTEAFF. CDR3 DNA: TGTGCCAGCAGCACGACAGGGGTCACTGAAGCTTTCTTT. The J gene is TRBJ1-1, the V gene TRBV7-6; 8 nucleotides align to TRBD1. The trim removed 5 bases at V and 4 bases at J, leaving 3 bases unmatched. CDR1 and CDR2 (germline): SGHVS, FNYEAQ. The CDR3 loop spans 13 amino acids.

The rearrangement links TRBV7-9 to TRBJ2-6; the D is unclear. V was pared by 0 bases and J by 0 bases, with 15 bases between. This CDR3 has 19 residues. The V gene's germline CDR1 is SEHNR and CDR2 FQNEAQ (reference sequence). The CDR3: CASSLAMVESSSGANVLTF. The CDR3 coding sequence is TGTGCCAGCAGCTTAGCAATGGTAGAGAGCAGCTCTGGGGCCAACGTCCTGACTTTC.

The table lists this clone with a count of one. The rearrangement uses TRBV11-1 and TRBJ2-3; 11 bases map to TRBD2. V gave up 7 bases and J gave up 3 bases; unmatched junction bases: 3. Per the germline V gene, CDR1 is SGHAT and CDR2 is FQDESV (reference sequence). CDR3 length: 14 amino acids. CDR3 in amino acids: CASKTSGSTDTQYF. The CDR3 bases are TGTGCCAGCAAAACTAGCGGGAGTACAGATACGCAGTATTTT. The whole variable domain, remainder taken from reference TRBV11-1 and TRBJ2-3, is EAEVAQSPRYKITEKSQAVAFWCDPISGHATLYWYRQILGQGPELLVQFQDESVVDDSQLPKDRFSAERLKGVDSTLKIQPAELGDSAMYLCASKTSGSTDTQYFGPGTRLTVL.

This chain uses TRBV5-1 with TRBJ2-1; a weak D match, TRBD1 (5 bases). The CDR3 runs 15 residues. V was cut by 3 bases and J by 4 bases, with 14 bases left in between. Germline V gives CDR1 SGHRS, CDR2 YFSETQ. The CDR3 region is CASSSASRGYNEQFF. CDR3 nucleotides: TGCGCCAGCAGCTCCGCATCTAGGGGTTACAATGAGCAGTTCTTC.

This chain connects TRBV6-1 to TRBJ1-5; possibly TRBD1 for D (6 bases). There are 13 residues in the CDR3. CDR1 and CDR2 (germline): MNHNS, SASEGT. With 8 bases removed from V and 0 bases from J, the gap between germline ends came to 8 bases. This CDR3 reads CASGQYSNQPQHF. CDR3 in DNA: TGTGCCAGCGGACAGTATAGCAATCAGCCCCAGCATTTT.

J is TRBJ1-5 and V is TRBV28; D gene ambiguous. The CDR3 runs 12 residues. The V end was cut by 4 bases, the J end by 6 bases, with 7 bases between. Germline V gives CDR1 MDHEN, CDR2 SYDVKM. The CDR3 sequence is CASSSKGQPQHF. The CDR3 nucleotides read TGTGCCAGCAGTTCCAAGGGTCAGCCCCAGCATTTT. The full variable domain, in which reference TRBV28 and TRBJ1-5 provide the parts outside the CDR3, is DVKVTQSSRYLVKRTGEKVFLECVQDMDHENMFWYRQDPGLGLRLIYFSYDVKMKEKGDIPEGYSVSREKKERFSLILESASTNQTSMYLCASSSKGQPQHFGDGTRLSIL.

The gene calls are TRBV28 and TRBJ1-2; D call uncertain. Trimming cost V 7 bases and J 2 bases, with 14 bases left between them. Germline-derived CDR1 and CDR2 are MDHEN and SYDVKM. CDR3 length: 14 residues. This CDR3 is CASTSPAGNYGYTF. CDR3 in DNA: TGTGCCAGCACTTCCCCGGCGGGCAACTATGGCTACACCTTC.

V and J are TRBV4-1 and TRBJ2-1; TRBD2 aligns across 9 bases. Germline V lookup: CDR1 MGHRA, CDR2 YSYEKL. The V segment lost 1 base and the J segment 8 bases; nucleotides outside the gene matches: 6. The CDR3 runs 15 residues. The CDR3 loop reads CASSQANSGSDEQFF. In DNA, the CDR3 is TGCGCCAGCAGCCAAGCGAATAGCGGGAGCGATGAGCAGTTCTTC.

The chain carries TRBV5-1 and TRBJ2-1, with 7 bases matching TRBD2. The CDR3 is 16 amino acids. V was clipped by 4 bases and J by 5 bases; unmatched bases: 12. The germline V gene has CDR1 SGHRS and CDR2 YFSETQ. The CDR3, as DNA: TGCGCCAGCAGCCGCTCCGGACTAGGAGGAGACAATGAGCAGTTCTTC. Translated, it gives CASSRSGLGGDNEQFF.

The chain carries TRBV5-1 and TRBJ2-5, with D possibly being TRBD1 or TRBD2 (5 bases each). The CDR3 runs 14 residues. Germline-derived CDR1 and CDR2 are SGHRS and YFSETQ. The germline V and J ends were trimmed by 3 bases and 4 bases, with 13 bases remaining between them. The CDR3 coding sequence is TGCGCCAGCAGCTCCGGGACCCAGGGAGAGACCCAGTACTTC. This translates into CASSSGTQGETQYF.